What follows is one T cell receptor beta chain and its context. The germline CDR1 and CDR2 sequences are WSHSY and SAAADI. The CDR3 totals 15 residues. TCRdb called the PCR reads again in MiXCR, with one record for every CDR3 protein. Of under 20,000 distinct CDR3 sequences listed, roughly two fifths were seen once; the top ten hold approximately 19%. This sample is part of a study of tumor-infiltrating lymphocytes in oesophageal squamous cell carcinoma. V and J are TRBV10-2 and TRBJ2-1; D possibly corresponds to TRBD1 (7 bases). Judging by the DNA end, TRBJ2-7 fits better; the J call may be wrong. What was sequenced was esophageal tumor tissue. This sequence was found in a male donor with esophageal squamous cell carcinoma. CDR3 nucleotides: TGCGCCAGCATTCCGTCTAGGCAGGGGGGTTACGAGCAGTACTTC. Translated: CASIPSRQGGYEQYF.